This T cell receptor beta chain was sequenced for a study of PD-L1 blockade in urothelial cancer (dated by TCRdb to 2016 to 2017). About the full investigation: All patients started therapy around 2014 and received atezolizumab 1,200 mg intravenously every 3 weeks. Whole exome sequencing and RNA sequencing of pretreatment tumors were performed alongside TCR sequencing in the same patients. About 85% of the roughly 29 patients were identified as males with urothelial cancer of bladder origin, and a prior smoking history was reported by 18 of 29 patients. Durable clinical benefit was defined as progression-free survival longer than 6 months, and TCR features were also tested against progression-free and overall survival. Blood samples were analyzed at 3 weeks after treatment start (second dose) and at 6 weeks after treatment start. The study, an exploratory multi-omic analysis, examined somatic, immune and clinical correlates of response to PD-L1 blockade with atezolizumab in urothelial cancer. Pretreatment blood TCR-seq was available for nearly 30 patients, at least one posttreatment blood collection was obtained for approximately 25 patients, and tumor TCR-seq was available for approximately 25 patients. Blood samples gave a median of around 130,000 T cells and tens of thousands of unique TCRs, with a median clonality of roughly 0.081. TCR sequencing covered pretreatment tumor samples and matched, serially collected peripheral blood taken before and after atezolizumab treatment. An ECOG performance status of 0 or 1 was recorded for the patients, and 0 to 3 prior chemotherapy regimens had been received by the patients. Durable clinical benefit was achieved by nine patients but not by the remaining 20. Broader findings and caveats from the paper: Patients with durable benefit showed greater expansion of tumor-associated TCR clones in peripheral blood 3 weeks after starting treatment (n of about 21, p = 0.022). Because the sample size was small (n = 29) and many of the analyses were exploratory, the results are meant to be hypothesis-generating. Improved progression-free and overall survival was found to be associated with pretreatment peripheral blood TCR clonality below the median.

To estimate absolute template abundance from read counts, synthetic TCR analog templates were spiked into each PCR. The immunoSEQ assay was used to amplify TCRbeta CDR3 regions from genomic DNA with bias-controlled V and J gene primers. Sequencing of rearranged TCRbeta segments was performed at approximately 20X coverage. The paper's processing steps were these. Clustering was used to correct sequencing errors, and CDR3s were annotated against IMGT so that V, D and J genes could be assigned. Out-of-frame and stop-codon sequences were excluded, and only productive TCRbeta rearrangements were used in downstream analyses. Clonality was computed as one minus Shannon entropy normalized by the log of the number of unique productive sequences. Clones differing between time points or between blood and tumor were identified by Fisher's exact test with Benjamini-Hochberg correction at adjusted p below 0.01. In TCRdb, the immuneACCESS table is reduced to in-frame sequences with V and J assigned. These tables do not hold every clone; where another copy was compared, an unresolved V gene accounts for under half, and the others remain unexplained. The DNA was the basis for D and trimming; V, J and clone size are from that table. Present in this sample are about 120,000 clones, roughly 88% of which were seen just once. In total, the top ten clones hold around 2.4% of the sample.

The meaning of the sample's time point label: peripheral blood 6 weeks after treatment start. The cohort included about 29 patients with locally advanced or metastatic urothelial carcinoma who were treated at Memorial Sloan Kettering on a trial protocol. Peripheral blood mononuclear cells were collected from each patient pretreatment and during treatment, giving between 1 and 8 total time points per patient. The Qiagen DNeasy Blood extraction kit was used to purify genomic DNA from total PBMCs and from tumor samples. PBMCs were collected pretreatment and during treatment and were isolated and stored as previously described. Via the germline V gene, CDR1 is SGDLS and CDR2 YYNGEE. There are 15 amino acids in the CDR3, from cysteine to phenylalanine inclusive. The read is trimmed to its CDR3 DNA, 45 bases read in frame from base 1. Germline trimming amounts to 3 bases on V and 5 bases on J, with 3 as the count of junction bases outside the gene matches.

A note on this clone: This receptor's antigen is unknown. Nothing much larger sits one base from this clone, and base qualities are not available.

This chain joins TRBV9 to TRBJ1-4, with TRBD1 matching 11 junction bases. The sample in question was PBMCs, obtained around atezolizumab (anti-PD-L1) treatment. This TCR came from a man aged 45 to 65 with urothelial cancer. The nucleotide sequence is TGTGCCAGCAGCGGGGACAGGGGGGGAAATGAAAAACTGTTTTTT. Its product reads: CASSGDRGGNEKLFF.